The 23 T cell receptor beta chains given below trace back to one sample, sequenced in a study of blood T cell repertoires in COVID-19. Only in-frame clones appear in the TCRdb table, and some are missing; sequencing was by immunoSEQ multiplex PCR. The sample shows about 140,000 clones, 70% to 80% of them seen only once. The sample comprised peripheral blood. The receptors stem from a woman aged 45-65 years with active or convalescent COVID-19.

V usage is TRBV15 and J usage is TRBJ1-2, with 11 positions matching TRBD1. From germline, CDR1 is LNHNV and CDR2 YYDKDF (reference sequence). The CDR3 contains 18 residues. Trimming removed 1 base from V and 5 bases from J; junction bases left unmatched: 12. The CDR3 bases are TGTGCCACCAGCAGAGTACCCCCTGGACAGGGGGCTTTGTATGGCTACACCTTC. It is translated as CATSRVPPGQGALYGYTF.

In its sample, this clone was seen once. The gene calls are TRBV30 and TRBJ2-7; D is uncertain. The V gene's germline CDR1 is GTSNPN and CDR2 SVGIG (reference sequence). With 2 bases removed from V and 0 bases from J, the gap between germline ends came to 11 bases. This CDR3 contains 14 residues. CDR3 sequence reads: CAWSNYYISYEQYF. The DNA of the CDR3 is TGTGCCTGGAGTAACTACTATATCTCCTACGAGCAGTACTTC. Full variable domain (outside the CDR3, taken from reference TRBV30 and TRBJ2-7): SQTIHQWPATLVQPVGSPLSLECTVEGTSNPNLYWYRQAAGRGLQLLFYSVGIGQISSEVPQNLSASRPQDRQFILSSKKLLLSDSGFYLCAWSNYYISYEQYFGPGTRLTVT.

The genes are TRBV9 and TRBJ1-4; maybe TRBD1 (5 bases). V dropped 0 bases and J dropped 6 bases, with 9 bases sitting between them. Germline values: CDR1 SGDLS, CDR2 YYNGEE. The CDR3 is 14 residues long. The CDR3 reads CASSVGQRHEKLFF. DNA for the CDR3: TGTGCCAGCAGCGTAGGACAGCGCCATGAAAAACTGTTTTTT.

This chain joins TRBV7-2 and TRBJ2-4, with 10 bases lining up with TRBD1. Germline V lookup: CDR1 SGHTA, CDR2 FQGNSA. The CDR3 has 15 amino acids. Trimming at V came to 5 bases and at J to 7 bases, leaving 8 bases not matched to a gene. Written as DNA, the CDR3 is TGTGCCAGCAGCCTCGCGACAGGGGGCGGGAACATTCAGTACTTC. Translation: CASSLATGGGNIQYF.

The rearrangement links TRBV5-1 to TRBJ2-1, with TRBD2 identical over 7 bases. V shed 5 bases, J shed 2 bases, and the junction held 7 bases outside the gene matches. Germline values: CDR1 SGHRS, CDR2 YFSETQ. CDR3 size: 15 residues. The CDR3 loop is CASRWGLLTYNEQFF. CDR3 bases: TGCGCCAGCAGATGGGGACTACTAACCTACAATGAGCAGTTCTTC.

The chain couples TRBV10-3 to TRBJ1-1; the match to TRBD1 covers 8 bases. From germline, CDR1 is ENHRY and CDR2 SYGVKD. The CDR3 is 14 amino acids. V trimming: 0 bases; J trimming: 8 bases; junction bases outside the gene matches: 5. CDR3 coding DNA: TGTGCCATCAGTGAGTCTACAGGGGGTCTCGAAGCTTTCTTT. Its translation: CAISESTGGLEAFF.

The rearrangement uses TRBV6-1 and TRBJ1-2; maybe TRBD1 (6 bases). This CDR3 has 14 amino acids. Trimming removed 3 bases at V and 3 bases at J, with 11 bases between. In germline, CDR1 is MNHNS, CDR2 SASEGT. The CDR3 sequence: CASSDSGQHYGYTF. The CDR3, as DNA: TGTGCCAGCAGTGACAGCGGACAGCACTATGGCTACACCTTC.

The rearrangement uses TRBV19 and TRBJ1-4; D unresolved. Trimming pared 6 bases from V and 8 bases from J, leaving 10 bases between. The CDR3 runs 12 residues. Germline assignment: CDR1 LNHDA and CDR2 SQIVND (reference sequence). The CDR3 region has the DNA TGTGCCAGTAGAAACTCCAGGGAAAAACTGTTTTTT. This sequence encodes CASRNSREKLFF.

V is TRBV6-6 and J is TRBJ1-5; TRBD1 matches at 10 bases. Trimming removed 5 bases from V and 2 bases from J; junction bases left unmatched: 9. Looked up from germline, CDR1 is MNHNY and CDR2 is SVGAGI (reference sequence). The CDR3 is 17 residues long. This chain's CDR3 is CASSLGTGVKGNQPQHF. CDR3 nucleotides: TGTGCCAGCAGTCTCGGGACAGGGGTTAAGGGCAATCAGCCCCAGCATTTT.

This clone was seen a handful of times. V is TRBV2 and J is TRBJ1-1; TRBD1 agrees at 7 bases. Trimming cost V 3 bases and J 7 bases; bases outside gene matches: 8. This CDR3 is 14 amino acids long. Germline values: CDR1 SNHLY, CDR2 FYNNEI. CDR3 loop: CASSDPRGINEAFF. CDR3 sequence (DNA): TGTGCCAGCAGTGATCCCAGGGGGATTAATGAAGCTTTCTTT.

This clone was detected only a few times. The chain recombines TRBV20-1 with TRBJ1-2; 7 bases align to TRBD1. The CDR3 consists of 11 residues. J lost 7 bases, V lost 6 bases, and 5 bases had no gene match. The V gene's germline CDR1 is DFQATT and CDR2 SNEGSKA (reference sequence). The DNA for the CDR3 is TGCAGTGCGAAAACAGGGGTTGGCTACACCTTC. Residues: CSAKTGVGYTF.

The CDR3 nucleotides read TGCAGCGTTGAAGGGCGGGACGCAGAGACCCAGTACTTC. This sequence encodes CSVEGRDAETQYF. The chain combines TRBV29-1 with TRBJ2-5, with D tentatively TRBD2 (6 bases). V was clipped by 1 base and J by 4 bases, with 10 bases between them. Germline V lookup: CDR1 SQVTM, CDR2 ANQGSEA. CDR3 length: 13 residues.

The V and J genes are TRBV7-2 and TRBJ1-1; a weak D match, TRBD1 (6 bases). V lost 5 bases and J 0 bases, leaving 16 bases between the germline ends. Germline V gene sequence: CDR1 SGHTA, CDR2 FQGNSA. The CDR3 runs to 16 residues. CDR3 residues: CASSLRIGDMNTEAFF. As DNA, the CDR3 is TGTGCCAGCAGCCTCCGCATAGGGGACATGAACACTGAAGCTTTCTTT.

This sequence joins TRBV7-2 and TRBJ2-1; 10 nucleotides line up with TRBD2. Germline assignment: CDR1 SGHTA and CDR2 FQGNSA. This CDR3 is built from 17 residues. J lost 5 bases, V lost 5 bases, and 12 bases had no gene match. Written as DNA, the CDR3 is TGTGCCAGCAGCCCCAAATCACTAGCGGGGTTGAACAATGAGCAGTTCTTC. Translation gives CASSPKSLAGLNNEQFF.

The gene calls are TRBV7-2 and TRBJ2-7; 8 bases match TRBD2. The CDR3 length is 13 residues. Germline CDR1 SGHTA, CDR2 FQGNSA. J gave up 2 bases and V 6 bases, and 3 bases lay outside the gene matches. This chain's CDR3 is CASSSGLAYEQYF. CDR3 nucleotide sequence: TGTGCCAGCAGTTCGGGACTAGCCTACGAGCAGTACTTC.

The chain uses TRBV20-1 and TRBJ2-7, with TRBD1 matching over 11 bases. Trimming took 3 bases from V and 5 from J; bases not matched to a gene: 12. Germline CDR1 DFQATT, CDR2 SNEGSKA (reference sequence). CDR3 length equals 16 residues. CDR3 nucleotide sequence: TGCAGTGCTAGTTCTCCTCCCGGGACAGGGGGGAACGAGCAGTACTTC. Translating it yields CSASSPPGTGGNEQYF.

The chain employs TRBV21-1 and TRBJ2-1; the D call of TRBD2 is as the table states it, not checked on the DNA. TRBV21-1 is recorded as a pseudogene. The CDR3 is 17 amino acids. CDR3 residues: CASSKKLAGGKRHVQFF. CDR3 DNA sequence: TGTGCCAGCAGCAAGAAGCTAGCGGGAGGAAAGAGGCACGTGCAGTTCTTC.

This clone has only a few counts. J is TRBJ2-5 and V is TRBV10-3; D is unresolved. Germline CDR1 reads ENHRY; CDR2 reads SYGVKD. V dropped 2 bases and J dropped 0 bases, with 16 bases sitting between them. The CDR3 has 17 residues. CDR3 in amino acids: CAISEPAGKANQETQYF. The CDR3 DNA is TGTGCCATCAGTGAGCCGGCAGGCAAAGCCAACCAAGAGACCCAGTACTTC.

This rearrangement joins TRBV7-2 to TRBJ2-5; TRBD1 might be the D (5 bases). From germline, CDR1 is SGHTA and CDR2 FQGNSA. This CDR3 is 13 amino acids long. The V end was cut by 3 bases, the J end by 4 bases, with 9 bases between. The CDR3 spells CASSFGQGETQYF. CDR3 DNA: TGTGCCAGCAGCTTCGGCCAGGGAGAGACCCAGTACTTC.

CDR3 DNA: TGTGCCAGCAACGCCGGGACTAGTTTTTCTTACGAGCAGTACTTC. Its protein is CASNAGTSFSYEQYF. The chain recombines TRBV6-6 with TRBJ2-7; 8 positions match TRBD2. V dropped 7 bases and J dropped 4; count of bases not matched to a gene: 12. The CDR3 totals 15 residues. Germline V gene sequence: CDR1 MNHNY, CDR2 SVGAGI (reference sequence).

The rearrangement uses TRBV5-6 and TRBJ2-2; no firm D call. Germline V gene lookup returns CDR1 SGHDT and CDR2 YYEEEE. The CDR3 covers 12 residues. The V end was cut by 4 bases, the J end by 8 bases, with 9 bases between. CDR3 DNA: TGTGCCAGCAGCACTGCTTGGGGGGAGCTGTTTTTT. This codes for CASSTAWGELFF.

This sequence joins TRBV7-9 and TRBJ2-1; weak D call: TRBD1 (7 bases). This CDR3 comprises 15 residues. V dropped 3 bases and J dropped 9 bases, with 18 bases sitting between them. Germline V gene lookup returns CDR1 SEHNR and CDR2 FQNEAQ (reference sequence). In DNA form, the CDR3 reads TGTGCCAGCAGCTTTGTAAGGGGGCGAGCGGGTGAGCAGTTCTTC. As protein: CASSFVRGRAGEQFF.

V gene TRBV30 combines with J gene TRBJ1-2; D gene uncertain. Germline V gene lookup returns CDR1 GTSNPN and CDR2 SVGIG (reference sequence). This CDR3 comprises 14 residues. The V end was cut by 4 bases, the J end by 8 bases, with 20 bases between. This chain's CDR3 is CAWTTGRFRRGYTF. In nucleotides, the CDR3 is TGTGCCTGGACCACTGGAAGGTTTAGGAGAGGCTACACCTTC.